This T cell receptor (beta chain) is drawn from a study of graft-versus-host responses after intestinal transplantation. Method: immunoSEQ multiplex PCR; TCRdb's copy keeps in-frame clones and lacks some. The data show 13,000 to 15,000 clones, around 94% seen once. The CDR3 length is 13 residues. V was clipped by 0 bases and J by 5 bases, with 7 bases between them. This clonotype was obtained from a human patient who received an intestinal transplant, so some T cells may come from the graft donor. The V and J genes are TRBV23-1 and TRBJ2-5; no clear D gene. TRBV23-1 is identified as an open reading frame with a role that is uncertain. This material consisted of PBMCs, taken 9 days after transplant. The CDR3 DNA sequence: TGCGCCAGCAGTCAATCTAGGTCGGAGACCCAGTACTTC. Translated, it gives CASSQSRSETQYF.